This T cell receptor beta chain stems from a study of tumor-infiltrating lymphocytes in primary liver carcinoma. Overall study: Staged T1-T3 N0M0, the tumors had sizes that ranged from about 4.2 to 11 cm across.

CDR1 and CDR2 (germline): SEHNR, FQNEAQ (reference sequence). The length of the CDR3 is 14 residues. Concerning this clonotype itself: At one end the junction does not follow the germline gene, possibly because of a read error.

Making TCR beta cDNA involved approximately 530 ng total RNA and a constant-region primer. Libraries of TCR beta came from three nested multiplex PCR rounds with slightly modified ARM-PCR. Investigators reported that the first two PCR rounds, at 10 to 11 cycles each, used TRBV1-TRBV30 forward primers with a C-beta reverse primer. TCRdb independently ran MiXCR on the multiplex PCR reads; one entry per CDR3 protein. The sample gives about 200,000 distinct CDR3 sequences, about two thirds of which show up once; roughly 6.8% is in the top ten. In addition to blood RNA drawn from unsorted whole blood, germline DNA was extracted.

The rearrangement links TRBV7-9 to TRBJ2-1, with 9 bases fitting TRBD2. The sequenced sample consisted of peripheral blood. This receptor was taken from a woman in her fifties or sixties with primary liver carcinoma and hepatitis B virus infection. The CDR3 sequence is CASRTSGSYNEQSF. Written as DNA, the CDR3 is TGTGCCAGCAGGACTAGCGGCTCCTACAATGAGCAGTCCTTC.